One sample yielded the 27 T cell receptor beta chains listed below, sequenced in a study of blood T cell repertoires in COVID-19. Method: immunoSEQ multiplex PCR; TCRdb's copy keeps in-frame clones and lacks some. The data show roughly 87,000 clones, more than 75% seen once. Input material: peripheral blood. The receptors come from a man aged 50 to 60 with active COVID-19.

This chain connects TRBV5-1 to TRBJ1-3; unclear D gene. V was clipped by 3 bases and J by 0 bases, with 7 bases between them. CDR1 and CDR2 from the germline V gene are SGHRS and YFSETQ. The CDR3 has 14 amino acids. CDR3 nucleotides: TGCGCCAGCAGCTCCACGAGCTCTGGAAACACCATATATTTT. This sequence encodes CASSSTSSGNTIYF. Supplemented by reference TRBV5-1 and TRBJ1-3, the full variable domain reads KAGVTQTPRYLIKTRGQQVTLSCSPISGHRSVSWYQQTPGQGLQFLFEYFSETQRNKGNFPGRFSGRQFSNSRSEMNVSTLELGDSALYLCASSSTSSGNTIYFGEGSWLTVV.

The rearrangement joins TRBV27 to TRBJ2-1, with 12 bases identical to TRBD2. The junction had 10 bases not matched to a gene; V was cut back by 7 bases and J by 9 bases. CDR3 size: 15 residues. CDR1 MNHEY and CDR2 SMNVEV come from the germline V gene (reference sequence). The CDR3 reads CASIPRTSGNSEQFF. CDR3 nucleotide sequence: TGTGCCAGCATCCCTAGGACTAGCGGGAATAGTGAGCAGTTCTTC.

This clone appeared a few times. The chain employs TRBV19 and TRBJ1-5; 9 bases map to TRBD1. Trimming cost V 6 bases and J 4 bases; bases outside gene matches: 7. The CDR3 loop spans 15 amino acids. CDR1 is LNHDA and CDR2 is SQIVND in the germline V gene (reference sequence). CDR3 protein: CASSPRDRVNQPQHF. CDR3 nucleotide sequence: TGTGCCAGTAGCCCTCGGGACAGGGTAAATCAGCCCCAGCATTTT.

V is TRBV6-2 or TRBV6-3 and J is TRBJ1-5; unclear D gene. V was shortened by 0 bases and J by 4 bases, with 7 bases between the two germline ends. Per germline, CDR1 MNHEY and CDR2 SVGEGT. The CDR3 covers 14 residues. Here the CDR3 DNA reads TGTGCCAGCAGTTACTCGTTAGTAAATCAGCCCCAGCATTTT. Its translation is CASSYSLVNQPQHF.

This chain links TRBV30 with TRBJ2-1; 11 bases line up with TRBD2. The germline V gene encodes CDR1 GTSNPN and CDR2 SVGIG (reference sequence). The CDR3 is made up of 14 amino acids. Trimming removed 3 bases from V and 8 bases from J; junction bases left unmatched: 6. The CDR3 is CAWRVSGRADEQFF. The CDR3 DNA reads as TGTGCCTGGAGGGTTAGCGGGAGGGCCGATGAGCAGTTCTTC.

This sequence joins TRBV6-4 and TRBJ2-2; tentatively, D is TRBD1 (5 bases). V lost 6 bases to trimming and J lost 4 bases, with 15 bases between them. CDR1 and CDR2 from the germline V gene are MRHNA and SNTAGT. The CDR3 is 15 amino acids. CDR3 DNA: TGTGCCAGCAGAGTCAGGGTCTTCCCCACCGGGGAGCTGTTTTTT. It specifies CASRVRVFPTGELFF.

The chain combines TRBV2 with TRBJ1-2; D not certain. The CDR3 contains 13 residues. Germline V gives CDR1 SNHLY, CDR2 FYNNEI. Trimming took 6 bases from V and 8 from J, leaving 16 bases between them. CDR3 in amino acids: CASSTSGEGGYTF. As DNA, the CDR3 is TGTGCCAGCAGCACTTCAGGCGAAGGAGGCTACACCTTC.

The J gene is TRBJ1-1, the V gene TRBV28; D gene uncertain. V lost 2 bases and J lost 5, with 12 bases in between. Germline V gene lookup returns CDR1 MDHEN and CDR2 SYDVKM. This CDR3 contains 14 residues. The CDR3 DNA reads TGTGCCAGCAGTTTAATCCGGGTCGTTACTGAAGCTTTCTTT. As protein: CASSLIRVVTEAFF.

The chain employs TRBV29-1 and TRBJ1-1; TRBD1 matches 10 bases. Germline CDR1 is SQVTM and CDR2 is ANQGSEA. The CDR3 runs 15 residues. V shed 4 bases, J shed 5 bases, and the junction held 10 bases outside the gene matches. The CDR3 nucleotides read TGCAGCGTTGGGGACAGGGGTGCGACTCGAACTGAAGCTTTCTTT. Encoded protein: CSVGDRGATRTEAFF.

This clone was counted a single time. The chain has TRBV28 and TRBJ1-6; TRBD1 is a possible D gene (5 bases). The V end was cut by 4 bases, the J end by 4 bases, with 8 bases between. Per germline, CDR1 MDHEN and CDR2 SYDVKM. This CDR3 region has 14 residues. The CDR3 region has the DNA TGTGCCAGCAGTTCGCAGGGATATAATTCACCCCTCCACTTT. Translated, it gives CASSSQGYNSPLHF.

In this sample, this clone turned up once. This chain uses TRBV9 with TRBJ2-7; D is unresolved. Germline loops: CDR1 SGDLS, CDR2 YYNGEE. Trimming stripped 4 bases from V and 3 bases from J, with 17 bases between. The CDR3 is made up of 15 amino acids. Here the CDR3 DNA reads TGTGCCAGCAGCCCGAATTCGTTAGCCAACTACGAGCAGTACTTC. Amino acids: CASSPNSLANYEQYF.

This clone was observed many times. The J gene is TRBJ1-1, the V gene TRBV11-2; D not certain. V shed 5 bases and J shed 1 base, with 14 bases lying between them. In germline, CDR1 is SGHAT, CDR2 FQNNGV. The CDR3 covers 15 residues. This CDR3 is CASSLLVRGNTEAFF. For the CDR3, the DNA is TGTGCCAGCAGCCTCCTCGTGCGGGGGAACACTGAAGCTTTCTTT.

This clone was observed once. The chain couples TRBV28 to TRBJ2-2, with unresolved D. This CDR3 spans 13 amino acids. CDR1 is MDHEN and CDR2 is SYDVKM in the germline V gene. The V gene lost 5 bases and the J gene lost 3 bases, with 7 bases spanning the gap. Written as DNA, the CDR3 is TGTGCCAGCAGTAAAATAGACACCGGGGAGCTGTTTTTT. It codes for CASSKIDTGELFF.

The V gene is TRBV5-5, the J gene TRBJ1-6, with D tentatively TRBD1 (5 bases). V was cut by 1 base and J by 6 bases, with 17 bases left in between. This CDR3 comprises 17 residues. CDR1 SGHKS and CDR2 YYEKEE come from the germline V gene (reference sequence). DNA for the CDR3: TGTGCCAGCAGCTTGTTGGGGCTCGGAAGGGGTAATTCACCCCTCCACTTT. This gives the protein CASSLLGLGRGNSPLHF.

V and J are TRBV7-2 and TRBJ1-4, with 8 bases identical to TRBD1. Germline CDR1 reads SGHTA; CDR2 reads FQGNSA. The J segment lost 8 bases and the V segment lost 4 bases, leaving 18 bases of the junction unmatched. This CDR3 is built from 18 residues. The CDR3, as DNA: TGTGCCAGCAGCTCTGCTGTGGGGGAATACCGGGACAGGGAAAAACTGTTTTTT. It specifies CASSSAVGEYRDREKLFF. Full variable domain (rest looked up from reference TRBV7-2 and TRBJ1-4): GAGVSQSPSNKVTEKGKDVELRCDPISGHTALYWYRQSLGQGLEFLIYFQGNSAPDKSGLPSDRFSAERTGGSVSTLTIQRTQQEDSAVYLCASSSAVGEYRDREKLFFGSGTQLSVL.

The J gene is TRBJ2-7, the V gene TRBV4-3; 13 bases line up with TRBD2. V lost 1 base and J lost 5; bases outside the gene matches: 5. The V gene's germline CDR1 is LGHNA and CDR2 YSLEER. The CDR3 length is 16 residues. CDR3 nucleotide sequence: TGCGCCAGCAGCCAAGGGGGACTAGCGGGGACGGACGAGCAGTACTTC. Translation: CASSQGGLAGTDEQYF.

V gene TRBV6-1 combines with J gene TRBJ1-6; possibly TRBD1 for D (6 bases). This CDR3 is 16 amino acids long. Between the trimmed V and J ends, which lost 4 bases and 9 bases, there was a span of 19 bases. The V gene's germline CDR1 is MNHNS and CDR2 SASEGT. The chain's CDR3 is CASSATGPGFGSPLHF. Here the CDR3 DNA reads TGTGCCAGCAGTGCTACAGGGCCCGGGTTCGGTTCACCCCTCCACTTT.

The V gene is TRBV6-5, the J gene TRBJ2-7; possibly TRBD1 for D (6 bases). The germline gives CDR1 MNHEY, CDR2 SVGAGI. V was trimmed by 6 bases and J by 0 bases, leaving 12 bases between them. CDR3 size: 14 residues. The CDR3 region has the DNA TGTGCCAGCAGAAGGACAGCGAGCTCCTACGAGCAGTACTTC. Translation: CASRRTASSYEQYF.

This clone appeared a single time. The chain recombines TRBV4-2 with TRBJ1-2; TRBD1 agrees at 11 bases. The CDR3 runs to 16 residues. The germline V gene encodes CDR1 LGHNA and CDR2 YNFKEQ. Trimming at V came to 3 bases and at J to 2 bases, leaving 5 bases not matched to a gene. CDR3 sequence: CASSQAGQGENYGYTF. DNA of the CDR3: TGTGCCAGCAGCCAGGCGGGACAGGGGGAGAACTATGGCTACACCTTC.

The chain employs TRBV6-6 and TRBJ2-1, with 8 bases matching TRBD1. The V and J ends lost 6 bases and 2 bases, in that order; junction bases with no gene match: 3. Germline lookup yields CDR1 MNHNY and CDR2 SVGAGI (reference sequence). The CDR3 sequence is 14 residues long. CDR3 coding DNA: TGTGCCAGCAGCCGACAGGGGCCCTACAATGAGCAGTTCTTC. This codes for CASSRQGPYNEQFF.

This sequence joins TRBV7-9 and TRBJ1-1, with TRBD1 identical over 7 bases. Germline values: CDR1 SEHNR, CDR2 FQNEAQ (reference sequence). The CDR3 is made up of 12 amino acids. The J segment lost 4 bases and the V segment lost 8 bases, leaving 4 bases of the junction unmatched. CDR3 sequence: CASVQGSTEAFF. The CDR3 DNA sequence: TGTGCCAGCGTACAGGGGAGCACTGAAGCTTTCTTT.

V and J are TRBV18 and TRBJ1-3; 9 bases line up with TRBD1. The CDR3 extends over 12 amino acids. CDR1 is KGHSH, CDR2 LQKENI, per germline. J lost 15 bases, V lost 2 bases, and 5 bases had no gene match. The CDR3 is CASSPGQGPSYF. CDR3 DNA sequence: TGTGCCAGCTCACCAGGACAGGGGCCCTCATATTTT.

This chain joins TRBV28 and TRBJ1-2; no reliable D call. Germline lookup yields CDR1 MDHEN and CDR2 SYDVKM. The length of the CDR3 is 13 residues. Trimming cost V 5 bases and J 3 bases, with 10 bases left between them. CDR3: CASSTSRDYGYTF. Written as DNA, the CDR3 is TGTGCCAGCAGTACCTCACGGGACTATGGCTACACCTTC.

This chain links TRBV10-2 with TRBJ1-2, with 7 bases fitting TRBD1. This CDR3 is 13 amino acids long. Looked up from germline, CDR1 is WSHSY and CDR2 is SAAADI. Trimming at V came to 4 bases and at J to 7 bases, leaving 6 bases not matched to a gene. The CDR3: CASSVTYRGGYTF. For the CDR3, the DNA is TGCGCCAGCAGTGTCACTTACAGGGGTGGCTACACCTTC.

The gene calls are TRBV7-2 and TRBJ2-5; D is ambiguous. The V gene's germline CDR1 is SGHTA and CDR2 FQGNSA. The CDR3 is made up of 14 amino acids. The V gene lost 1 base and the J gene lost 7 bases, with 13 bases spanning the gap. CDR3 coding DNA: TGTGCCAGCAGCTTAGGTGGTGGAGACCGGACCCAGTACTTC. This sequence encodes CASSLGGGDRTQYF.

The rearrangement joins TRBV5-6 to TRBJ2-1, with 15 bases aligning to TRBD2. CDR1 is SGHDT and CDR2 is YYEEEE in the germline V gene. The CDR3 sequence is 17 residues long. The V and J ends lost 2 bases and 5 bases, in that order; junction bases with no gene match: 5. The chain's CDR3 is CASSFGLAGGQDNEQFF. CDR3 bases: TGTGCCAGCAGCTTTGGACTAGCGGGGGGGCAAGACAATGAGCAGTTCTTC.

The CDR3 nucleotides are TGTGCCAGCAGCTTAGGTCTTAAGCGGGGGGCTCAAGAGACCCAGTACTTC. Its protein product is CASSLGLKRGAQETQYF. This chain joins TRBV7-2 and TRBJ2-5, with TRBD2 matching 9 bases. There are 17 residues in the CDR3. With V trimmed by 1 base and J by 2 bases, 8 bases remained unmatched. CDR1 is SGHTA and CDR2 is FQGNSA in the germline V gene.